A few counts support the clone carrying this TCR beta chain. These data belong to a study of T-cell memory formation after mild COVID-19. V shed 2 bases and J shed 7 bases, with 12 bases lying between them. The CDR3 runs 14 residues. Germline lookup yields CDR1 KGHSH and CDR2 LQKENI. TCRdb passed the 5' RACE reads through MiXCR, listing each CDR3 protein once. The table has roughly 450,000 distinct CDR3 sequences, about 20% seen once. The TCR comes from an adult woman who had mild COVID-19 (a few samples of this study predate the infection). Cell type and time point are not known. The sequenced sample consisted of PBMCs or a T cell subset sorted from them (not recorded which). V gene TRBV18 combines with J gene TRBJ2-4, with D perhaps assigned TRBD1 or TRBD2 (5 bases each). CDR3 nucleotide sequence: TGTGCCAGCTCACCAGATTCCTGGGGGAACATTCAGTACTTC. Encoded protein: CASSPDSWGNIQYF.